Following are 20 T cell receptor beta chains from one sample sequenced in a study of blood T cell repertoires in COVID-19. Some clones are missing from TCRdb's copy, which holds only in-frame ones; the method was immunoSEQ multiplex PCR. This sample has approximately 110,000 clones, with about 84% found just once. Sequenced: peripheral blood. The receptor source for this set is a human donor in a cohort sampled during active COVID-19.

This clone was seen a single time. V gene TRBV28 combines with J gene TRBJ1-3; D perhaps matches TRBD1 (5 bases). This CDR3 has 14 residues. Germline V gene data show CDR1 as MDHEN and CDR2 as SYDVKM. V was cut by 6 bases and J by 4 bases, with 13 bases left in between. The CDR3 is CASRPGLYGNTIYF. CDR3 in DNA: TGTGCCAGCAGACCAGGGTTATACGGAAACACCATATATTTT.

V is TRBV13 and J is TRBJ2-2; D not certain. CDR1 and CDR2 from the germline V gene are PRHDT and FYEKMQ (reference sequence). V lost 1 base to trimming and J lost 4 bases, with 7 bases between them. The CDR3 is 14 amino acids. The DNA of the CDR3 is TGTGCCAGCAGCTTAGAATCCGGCACCGGGGAGCTGTTTTTT. Translating gives CASSLESGTGELFF. Full variable domain (remainder filled in from reference TRBV13 and TRBJ2-2): AAGVIQSPRHLIKEKRETATLKCYPIPRHDTVYWYQQGPGQDPQFLISFYEKMQSDKGSIPDRFSAQQFSDYHSELNMSSLELGDSALYFCASSLESGTGELFFGEGSRLTVL.

The chain uses TRBV27 and TRBJ2-1; TRBD2 matches 8 bases. In germline, CDR1 is MNHEY, CDR2 SMNVEV (reference sequence). J was trimmed by 4 bases and V by 3 bases; bases with no gene match: 8. This CDR3 has 16 amino acids. The CDR3 coding sequence is TGTGCCAGCAGTTTCCAAGTGACTAGCGTATACAATGAGCAGTTCTTC. Protein product: CASSFQVTSVYNEQFF.

This chain connects TRBV6-6 to TRBJ2-3; D ambiguous. There are 13 residues in the CDR3. V lost 5 bases and J lost 0, with 6 bases in between. From germline, CDR1 is MNHNY and CDR2 SVGAGI (reference sequence). The CDR3 nucleotides are TGTGCCAGCAGTCCACACAGCACAGATACGCAGTATTTT. Translating gives CASSPHSTDTQYF.

This chain uses TRBV19 with TRBJ2-1; the D gene is possibly TRBD1 (6 bases). The CDR3 is 15 amino acids. The germline V and J ends were trimmed by 8 bases and 5 bases, with 19 bases remaining between them. Germline V gene data show CDR1 as LNHDA and CDR2 as SQIVND (reference sequence). The CDR3 region is CASRLQGWGNNEQFF. The CDR3 DNA is TGTGCCAGTCGCCTACAGGGTTGGGGAAACAATGAGCAGTTCTTC.

The gene calls are TRBV25-1 and TRBJ2-1, with D perhaps matching TRBD2 (5 bases). The CDR3 is 11 amino acids. Trimming pared 6 bases from V and 10 bases from J, leaving 10 bases between. Germline-derived CDR1 and CDR2 are MGHDK and SYGVNS. The CDR3 region has the DNA TGTGCCAGCAGGGGCCCGGGGGAGCAGTTCTTC. Its protein is CASRGPGEQFF. Full variable domain (remainder filled in from reference TRBV25-1 and TRBJ2-1): EADIYQTPRYLVIGTGKKITLECSQTMGHDKMYWYQQDPGMELHLIHYSYGVNSTEKGDLSSESTVSRIRTEHFPLTLESARPSHTSQYLCASRGPGEQFFGPGTRLTVL.

The V call is TRBV10-3, the J call TRBJ2-7, with D perhaps TRBD2 (6 bases). The germline gives CDR1 ENHRY, CDR2 SYGVKD. The germline V and J ends were trimmed by 6 bases and 1 base, with 19 bases remaining between them. The CDR3 spans 16 residues. The CDR3 loop reads CAISRGLAGSSYEQYF. The CDR3 DNA sequence: TGTGCCATCAGCCGAGGACTTGCGGGGAGTTCCTACGAGCAGTACTTC.

The chain is built from TRBV4-1 and TRBJ1-1; possibly TRBD1 for D (5 bases). The V end was cut by 1 base, the J end by 6 bases, with 18 bases between. This CDR3 comprises 16 residues. Per the germline V gene, CDR1 is MGHRA and CDR2 is YSYEKL. CDR3 coding DNA: TGCGCCAGCAGCCAAGTTCTTACCAGGGAGGAGGCTGAAGCTTTCTTT. It specifies CASSQVLTREEAEAFF.

This chain joins TRBV24-1 and TRBJ2-5; TRBD1 matches 8 bases. The CDR3 loop spans 15 amino acids. Germline V lookup: CDR1 KGHDR, CDR2 SFDVKD. With V trimmed by 0 bases and J by 2 bases, 1 base remained unmatched. CDR3 DNA sequence: TGTGCCACCAGTGATTTGAGGACAGGGCAAGAGACCCAGTACTTC. Encoded protein: CATSDLRTGQETQYF.

For the CDR3, the DNA is TGTGCCGCATGGACCGGACTTTATAATTCACCCCTCCACTTT. It encodes CAAWTGLYNSPLHF. The chain has TRBV6-5 and TRBJ1-6; unclear D gene. CDR1 and CDR2 from the germline V gene are MNHEY and SVGAGI. The CDR3 consists of 14 residues. Trimming cost V 11 bases and J 4 bases, with 15 bases left between them.

The CDR3 DNA reads as TGTGCCAGCAGCTTAGTAGGAGGAGGCCGTCTGAACACTGAAGCTTTCTTT. It encodes CASSLVGGGRLNTEAFF. This chain connects TRBV7-9 to TRBJ1-1; D not certain. The CDR3 runs 17 residues. Trimming removed 1 base from V and 0 bases from J, with 15 bases in between. The germline gives CDR1 SEHNR, CDR2 FQNEAQ (reference sequence).

The table lists this clone with a few counts. The chain couples TRBV9 to TRBJ2-2; TRBD1 agrees at 12 bases. Germline assignment: CDR1 SGDLS and CDR2 YYNGEE. V shed 3 bases and J 5 bases; nucleotides not matched to a gene: 8. The CDR3 runs 17 residues. The CDR3 bases are TGTGCCAGCAGCGACCGGGACAGGGGGCGACGGACCGGGGAGCTGTTTTTT. It translates to CASSDRDRGRRTGELFF.

There are a few counts of this clone. The rearrangement links TRBV28 to TRBJ2-7; 10 bases are a match to TRBD1. V shed 5 bases, J shed 6 bases, and the junction held 10 bases outside the gene matches. Germline V gene data show CDR1 as MDHEN and CDR2 as SYDVKM. CDR3 length: 15 amino acids. The CDR3 region is CASSPIDRGRSEQYF. CDR3 DNA: TGTGCCAGCAGTCCAATAGACAGGGGGCGATCCGAGCAGTACTTC.

This sequence joins TRBV14 and TRBJ2-1; the match to TRBD2 covers 14 bases. Germline lookup yields CDR1 SGHDN and CDR2 FVKESK. Trimming at V came to 4 bases and at J to 8 bases, leaving 13 bases not matched to a gene. The CDR3 covers 18 residues. Here the CDR3 DNA reads TGTGCCAGCAGCCCAATAGGGACTAGCGGGAGAGAAATGGATGAGCAGTTCTTC. Translating gives CASSPIGTSGREMDEQFF.

The chain has TRBV28 and TRBJ2-5; D remains unclear. Germline lookup yields CDR1 MDHEN and CDR2 SYDVKM. Trimming took 8 bases from V and 0 from J, leaving 10 bases between them. The length of the CDR3 is 13 residues. The CDR3 here is CASGEAYQETQYF. CDR3 coding DNA: TGTGCCAGCGGAGAAGCGTACCAAGAGACCCAGTACTTC.

The V and J genes are TRBV7-3 and TRBJ2-1; 11 nucleotides match TRBD2. The CDR3 is made up of 13 amino acids. Per germline, CDR1 SGHTA and CDR2 FQGTGA. With V trimmed by 5 bases and J by 9 bases, 3 bases remained unmatched. Here the CDR3 DNA reads TGTGCCAGCAGCACCGGGACTAGCGGTGAGCAGTTCTTC. Its translation is CASSTGTSGEQFF.

The chain carries TRBV24-1 and TRBJ2-1; the match to TRBD2 covers 7 bases. The CDR3 consists of 13 residues. After removal of 9 bases from V and 3 bases from J, the junction contained 4 bases not matched to a gene. The germline CDR1 and CDR2 sequences are KGHDR and SFDVKD. The CDR3 spells CATGLEVYNEQFF. DNA of the CDR3: TGTGCCACCGGACTAGAGGTCTACAATGAGCAGTTCTTC.

This clone occurred a few times. The rearrangement uses TRBV19 and TRBJ2-1, with TRBD2 as a possible D gene (7 bases). V gave up 5 bases and J gave up 10 bases, with 18 bases separating them. This CDR3 is 14 amino acids long. Per the germline V gene, CDR1 is LNHDA and CDR2 is SQIVND (reference sequence). DNA for the CDR3: TGTGCCAGTAGTGAACCTACAGGGACTAAGGAGCAGTTCTTC. It yields the protein CASSEPTGTKEQFF.

The chain combines TRBV5-6 with TRBJ2-7; 8 positions match TRBD2. The CDR3 consists of 17 residues. The V gene end was trimmed by 7 bases and the J gene end by 2 bases; junction bases not matched to a gene: 17. The germline V gene encodes CDR1 SGHDT and CDR2 YYEEEE. The DNA for the CDR3 is TGTGCCAGCCGCCTCAGGGCTAGCGGGTATGCGGCCTACGAGCAGTACTTC. Protein: CASRLRASGYAAYEQYF.

The chain employs TRBV10-2 and TRBJ1-4; no firm D call. This CDR3 has 14 residues. V lost 6 bases and J 7 bases, leaving 15 bases between the germline ends. Germline values: CDR1 WSHSY, CDR2 SAAADI. The CDR3 DNA is TGCGCCAGCAGCCAACCCGGGAATTCTGAAAAACTGTTTTTT. It translates to CASSQPGNSEKLFF.